This TCR beta chain was sequenced in a study of OX40 agonist ivuxolimab in advanced cancers. On the study more broadly: The dose-escalation group included hepatocellular carcinoma, melanoma, renal cell carcinoma and head and neck cancer. Prior anti-PD-1, anti-PD-L1 or anti-CTLA-4 therapy was allowed; about 39% had some.

Only in-frame clones appear in the TCRdb table, and some are missing; sequencing was by immunoSEQ multiplex PCR. The sample comprises roughly 110,000 clones, 85% to 95% of which are singletons, and roughly 1.1% rests with the top ten. Study observations and caveats: Clonal expansion from baseline to week 6 occurred in both CD4+ and CD8+ T cells.

About this clone: The antigen is not known.

Germline CDR1 SGHKS, CDR2 YYEKEE (reference sequence). V lost 2 bases to trimming and J lost 16 bases, with 22 bases between them. The CDR3 contains 14 residues. The input for sequencing was CD4+ or CD8+ T cells sorted from blood, taken in a trial of the OX40 agonist ivuxolimab. The clonotype comes from an adult with an advanced solid tumor such as melanoma, head and neck, liver or kidney cancer. The gene calls are TRBV5-5 and TRBJ1-3, with TRBD1 as a possible D gene (5 bases). CDR3 residues: CASSFGGAGLGTYF. CDR3 coding DNA: TGTGCCAGCAGCTTTGGAGGAGCGGGACTAGGGACGTATTTT.